The subject of this entry is one T cell receptor beta chain. V shed 4 bases and J 0 bases; nucleotides not matched to a gene: 6. Germline V gene lookup returns CDR1 SGDLS and CDR2 YYNGEE. CDR3 length equals 15 residues. This sample is drawn from a study of blood T cell repertoires in COVID-19. Looking at the study overall: Whether acute or convalescent, the COVID-19 samples came from the United States, Italy and Spain.

Sequenced by immunoSEQ multiplex PCR; TCRdb stores in-frame clones only, minus some. In the table there are fewer than 30,000 clones, approximately 66% of which are singletons. The sample consisted of peripheral blood. The chain has TRBV9 and TRBJ2-7, with TRBD2 matching over 8 bases. This clonotype originated in a man aged 60 to 75 with active or convalescent COVID-19. CDR3 bases: TGTGCCAGCAGCTACGGGGGGGGCAACTCCTACGAGCAGTACTTC. It is translated as CASSYGGGNSYEQYF.